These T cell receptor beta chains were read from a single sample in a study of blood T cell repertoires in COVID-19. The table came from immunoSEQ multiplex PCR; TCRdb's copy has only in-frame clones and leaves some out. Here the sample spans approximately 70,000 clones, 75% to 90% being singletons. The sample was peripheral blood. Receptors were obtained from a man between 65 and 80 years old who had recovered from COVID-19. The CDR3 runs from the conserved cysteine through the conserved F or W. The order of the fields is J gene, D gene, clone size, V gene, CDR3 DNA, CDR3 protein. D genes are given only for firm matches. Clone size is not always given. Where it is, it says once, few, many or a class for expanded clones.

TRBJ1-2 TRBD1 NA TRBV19 TGTGCCAGTAGTATCAGACTACAGGGGGAAGGGGGCTACACCTTC CASSIRLQGEGGYTF
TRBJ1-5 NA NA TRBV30 TGTGCCTGGAGTGTCGGTCTCCAACAGCCCCAGCATTTT CAWSVGLQQPQHF
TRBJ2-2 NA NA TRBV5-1 TGCGCCAGCAACACGCCCAACACCGGGGAGCTGTTTTTT CASNTPNTGELFF
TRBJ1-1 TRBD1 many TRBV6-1 TGTGCCAGCAGTGAGACAGGGGCGAACACTGAAGCTTTCTTT CASSETGANTEAFF
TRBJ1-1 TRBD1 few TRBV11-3 TGTGCCAGCAGCTTTACGACAGGGGGTGACACTGAAGCTTTCTTT CASSFTTGGDTEAFF
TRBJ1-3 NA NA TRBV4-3 TGCGCCAGCAGCCAAGATTGGCGGGGCTGGGGCTCTGGAAACACCATATATTTT CASSQDWRGWGSGNTIYF
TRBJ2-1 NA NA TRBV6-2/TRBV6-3 TGTGCCAGCAGTTTTACGACTGTGAAACCCTACAATGAGCAGTTCTTC CASSFTTVKPYNEQFF
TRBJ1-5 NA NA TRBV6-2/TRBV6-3 TGTGCCAGCAGTTTTAAGCGGAATCAGCCCCAGCATTTT CASSFKRNQPQHF
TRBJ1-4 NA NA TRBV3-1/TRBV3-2 TGTGCCAGCAGCCATGCTAAACAGGGCTTTAATGAAAAACTGTTTTTT CASSHAKQGFNEKLFF
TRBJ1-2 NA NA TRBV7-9 TGTGCCAGCAGCTCGCAACCAAAGAGCGACAGGAACCGGTATGGCTACACCTTC CASSSQPKSDRNRYGYTF
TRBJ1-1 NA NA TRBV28 TGTGCCAGCAGCGCTCAAGACTCTGAAGCTTTCTTT CASSAQDSEAFF
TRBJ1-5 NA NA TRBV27 TGTGCCAGGAGACCGACGGGACCCGAGGGGGGGGGTCAGCCCCAGCATTTT CARRPTGPEGGGQPQHF
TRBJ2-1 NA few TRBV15 TGTGCCACCAGCAGAGAGGAGCGTAAGGATGAGCAGTTCTTC CATSREERKDEQFF
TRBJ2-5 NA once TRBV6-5 TGTGCCAGCAGTCCCCGGACTACAAGTACGGAGACCCAGTACTTC CASSPRTTSTETQYF
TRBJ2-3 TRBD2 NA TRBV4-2 TGTGCCAGCAGCCAAGATCTAGCGGGGGGTGCTGCGCAGTATTTT CASSQDLAGGAAQYF
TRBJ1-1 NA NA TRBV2 TGTGCCAGCAGTGAATTTCAGTCGGCTTTCTTT CASSEFQSAFF
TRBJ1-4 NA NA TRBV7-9 TGTGCCAGCAGCTTCGACGAGATTGATGAAAAACTATTTTTT CASSFDEIDEKLFF
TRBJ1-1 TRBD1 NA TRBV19 TGTGCCAGTAGTATGGGATCAATTCTGTCCGGGACAGGGGACACTGAAGCTTTCTTT CASSMGSILSGTGDTEAFF
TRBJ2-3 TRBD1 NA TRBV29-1 TGCAGCGTTGTTCAGGGGGCCGGCACAGATACGCAGTATTTT CSVVQGAGTDTQYF